The 18 T cell receptor beta chains below come from one sample, sequenced in a study of blood T cell repertoires in COVID-19. Repertoires were generated with immunoSEQ multiplex PCR, while TCRdb's copy carries only in-frame clones and drops some. This table holds a few hundred thousand clones, just under 85% found once. Material for sequencing was peripheral blood. Receptor source: a woman aged 45-65 years with active or convalescent COVID-19.

This chain joins TRBV28 and TRBJ1-2, with a tentative D call TRBD1 (6 bases). Germline V CDR1 and CDR2: MDHEN, SYDVKM. With 8 bases removed from V and 5 bases from J, the gap between germline ends came to 12 bases. The CDR3 has 12 residues. This CDR3 reads CASCRQGYGYTF. CDR3 coding DNA: TGTGCCAGCTGTCGGCAGGGGTATGGCTACACCTTC.

The J gene is TRBJ2-3, the V gene TRBV5-1; 13 positions match TRBD2. CDR1 and CDR2 from the germline V gene are SGHRS and YFSETQ. The CDR3 loop spans 19 amino acids. The ends lost 0 bases at V and 4 bases at J; junction bases unmatched: 11. The CDR3 is CASSLEGTSGMGWPDTQYF. CDR3 bases: TGCGCCAGCAGCTTGGAAGGGACTAGCGGGATGGGGTGGCCAGATACGCAGTATTTT.

Concerning this clone: One junction end disagrees with the germline gene, perhaps due to a read error. The V gene is TRBV3-1 (or the pseudogene TRBV3-2), the J gene TRBJ1-2; 12 nucleotides agree with TRBD1. This CDR3 has 14 amino acids. Germline V gene data show CDR1 as LGHDT and CDR2 as YNNKEL (reference sequence). The CDR3 DNA sequence: TGTGCCAGCAGCCACTCCGGGACAGGGGGCAGGTTCTCCTTC. Translating it yields CASSHSGTGGRFSF.

As DNA, the CDR3 is TGTGCCAGCAGTGGCCCCGGGTACCAAGAGACCCAGTACTTC. It codes for CASSGPGYQETQYF. This rearrangement joins TRBV2 to TRBJ2-5; D is unresolved. Germline assignment: CDR1 SNHLY and CDR2 FYNNEI. Trimming cost V 4 bases and J 0 bases, with 9 bases left between them. This CDR3 is 14 amino acids long.

This clone occurred a few times. This rearrangement joins TRBV29-1 to TRBJ1-2, with unresolved D. V lost 0 bases to trimming and J lost 4 bases, with 12 bases between them. The CDR3 contains 14 residues. The germline V gene encodes CDR1 SQVTM and CDR2 ANQGSEA. The CDR3 region is CSVEEDEGVYGYTF. CDR3 DNA sequence: TGCAGCGTTGAAGAAGATGAGGGAGTCTATGGCTACACCTTC.

This chain links TRBV16 with TRBJ1-1; no clear D gene. This CDR3 comprises 16 residues. V was trimmed by 2 bases and J by 0 bases, leaving 13 bases between them. Germline V lookup: CDR1 KGHSY, CDR2 FQNENV. CDR3 protein: CASSQGAGLMNTEAFF. The CDR3 nucleotides are TGTGCCAGCAGCCAAGGAGCAGGACTTATGAACACTGAAGCTTTCTTT.

The chain employs TRBV5-1 and TRBJ1-1; D possibly corresponds to TRBD1 (5 bases). Trimming removed 2 bases from V and 1 base from J, with 9 bases in between. The germline CDR1 and CDR2 sequences are SGHRS and YFSETQ. The CDR3 consists of 14 residues. CDR3 sequence reads: CASSFGTSNTEAFF. CDR3 nucleotides: TGCGCCAGCAGCTTCGGGACTTCGAACACTGAAGCTTTCTTT. Full variable domain (missing parts from reference TRBV5-1 and TRBJ1-1): KAGVTQTPRYLIKTRGQQVTLSCSPISGHRSVSWYQQTPGQGLQFLFEYFSETQRNKGNFPGRFSGRQFSNSRSEMNVSTLELGDSALYLCASSFGTSNTEAFFGQGTRLTVV.

This clone turned up a few times. The V and J genes are TRBV14 and TRBJ2-5; D gene uncertain. The V and J ends lost 1 base and 9 bases respectively, with 12 bases between them. The CDR3 is 13 residues long. CDR1 is SGHDN, CDR2 FVKESK, per germline. The CDR3: CASSQASPSSQYF. In DNA form, the CDR3 reads TGTGCCAGCAGCCAAGCTAGTCCCTCGTCCCAGTACTTC.

The V gene is TRBV7-6, the J gene TRBJ1-4, with a weak D call TRBD1 (6 bases). V lost 5 bases to trimming and J lost 6 bases, with 16 bases between them. Germline V lookup: CDR1 SGHVS, CDR2 FNYEAQ. The CDR3 length is 15 residues. The chain's CDR3 is CASSAWGGADEKLFF. The CDR3, as DNA: TGTGCCAGCAGCGCGTGGGGGGGCGCAGATGAAAAACTGTTTTTT.

The V call is TRBV5-4, the J call TRBJ1-4; possible D gene TRBD1, 5 bases. The CDR3 extends over 14 amino acids. The V and J ends lost 6 bases and 11 bases respectively, with 20 bases between them. CDR1 and CDR2 (germline): SGHNT, YYREEE (reference sequence). The CDR3 nucleotides read TGTGCCAGCACCACCATGGGGGGAGAGGGGAAACTGTTTTTT. The encoded protein is CASTTMGGEGKLFF.

V is TRBV12-3 or TRBV12-4 and J is TRBJ2-7; 7 nucleotides align to TRBD1. This CDR3 is built from 13 residues. With V trimmed by 9 bases and J by 5 bases, 10 bases remained unmatched. The CDR3 is CASGTGADHEQYF. CDR3 nucleotide sequence: TGTGCCAGTGGTACAGGGGCCGACCACGAGCAGTACTTC.

The sample holds a few counts of this clone. The identical CDR3 is also encoded by other nucleotide sequences in the sample. This chain uses TRBV5-1 with TRBJ1-1, with a possible D match to TRBD1 (6 bases). Germline CDR1 is SGHRS and CDR2 is YFSETQ. With 1 base removed from V and 4 bases from J, the gap between germline ends came to 11 bases. The CDR3 has 14 residues. The CDR3 DNA sequence: TGCGCCAGCAGCTTGAACACAGGGAGCACTGAAGCTTTCTTT. Its protein product is CASSLNTGSTEAFF.

This clone appeared a few times. CDR3 coding DNA: TGTGCCAGCAGCTTGTCCGGGGGGGACACTGAAGCTTTCTTT. The encoded protein is CASSLSGGDTEAFF. This chain links TRBV11-2 with TRBJ1-1, with a weak D call TRBD1 (5 bases). The CDR3 runs to 14 residues. Germline V CDR1 and CDR2: SGHAT, FQNNGV. Between the trimmed V and J ends, which lost 3 bases and 3 bases, there was a span of 11 bases.

The chain joins TRBV11-2 to TRBJ2-3; 9 bases line up with TRBD2. CDR1 is SGHAT and CDR2 is FQNNGV in the germline V gene. The length of the CDR3 is 17 residues. The V and J ends lost 3 bases and 0 bases, in that order; junction bases with no gene match: 7. CDR3 coding DNA: TGTGCCAGCAGCTTGACTAGCGGACGGGTTAGCACAGATACGCAGTATTTT. Protein sequence: CASSLTSGRVSTDTQYF.

CDR3 protein: CASSRTVSTRAGGTDTQYF. The CDR3 coding sequence is TGTGCCAGCAGTCGTACAGTCTCAACTCGGGCGGGAGGCACAGATACGCAGTATTTT. The chain carries TRBV2 and TRBJ2-3; 7 bases agree with TRBD2. Germline CDR1 reads SNHLY; CDR2 reads FYNNEI. V trimming: 5 bases; J trimming: 1 base; junction bases outside the gene matches: 18. The CDR3 runs to 19 residues.

V is TRBV23-1 and J is TRBJ2-6; 7 bases are a match to TRBD2. TRBV23-1 is recorded as an ORF, its role being uncertain. This CDR3 contains 21 residues. V was pared by 1 base and J by 0 bases, with 15 bases of the junction left unmatched. The CDR3 region has the DNA TGCGCCAGCAGTCAATGGGGAAGCGGGATTTACCCTTACTCTGGGGCCAACGTCCTGACTTTC. This encodes CASSQWGSGIYPYSGANVLTF.

The V call is TRBV11-3, the J call TRBJ2-7; possibly TRBD2 for D (5 bases). The CDR3 consists of 16 residues. V was trimmed by 4 bases and J by 1 base, leaving 17 bases between them. Germline V gene data show CDR1 as SGHNT and CDR2 as YENEEA. CDR3 sequence reads: CASSSSSADRSYEQYF. The CDR3 DNA sequence: TGTGCCAGCAGCTCCTCGTCAGCGGACCGGTCCTACGAGCAGTACTTC.

The J gene is TRBJ2-2, the V gene TRBV11-2, with D possibly TRBD2 on 6 matching bases. The CDR3 spans 17 residues. V lost 5 bases, J lost 5 bases, and 21 bases lay in between. Germline V lookup: CDR1 SGHAT, CDR2 FQNNGV. The CDR3 loop reads CASSPLEPARGTGELFF. In nucleotides, the CDR3 is TGTGCCAGCAGCCCTCTGGAGCCTGCCCGGGGGACCGGGGAGCTGTTTTTT.